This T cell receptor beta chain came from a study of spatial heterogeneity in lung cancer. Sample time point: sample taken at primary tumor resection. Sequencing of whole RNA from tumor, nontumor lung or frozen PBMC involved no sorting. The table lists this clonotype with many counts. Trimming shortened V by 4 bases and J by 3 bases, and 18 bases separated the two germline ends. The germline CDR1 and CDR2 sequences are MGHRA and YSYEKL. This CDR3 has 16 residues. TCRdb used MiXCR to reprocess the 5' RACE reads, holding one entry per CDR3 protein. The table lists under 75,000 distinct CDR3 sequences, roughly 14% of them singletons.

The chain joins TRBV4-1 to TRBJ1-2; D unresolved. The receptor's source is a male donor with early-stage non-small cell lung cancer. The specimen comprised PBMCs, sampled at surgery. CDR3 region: CASSPDNGGPYYGYTF. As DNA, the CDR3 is TGCGCCAGCAGCCCCGATAACGGAGGGCCTTACTATGGCTACACCTTC.